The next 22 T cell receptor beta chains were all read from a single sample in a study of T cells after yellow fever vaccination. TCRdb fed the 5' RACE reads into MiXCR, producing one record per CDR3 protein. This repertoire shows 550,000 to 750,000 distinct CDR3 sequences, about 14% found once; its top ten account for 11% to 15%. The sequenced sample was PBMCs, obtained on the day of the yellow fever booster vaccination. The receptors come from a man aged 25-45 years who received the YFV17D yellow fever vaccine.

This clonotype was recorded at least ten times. CDR3 amino acids: CASSLAQLGAFF. As DNA, the CDR3 is TGTGCCAGCAGTTTAGCCCAGCTTGGAGCTTTCTTT. The chain is built from TRBV12-3 or TRBV12-4 and TRBJ1-1; D call uncertain. Trimming stripped 0 bases from V and 10 bases from J, with 9 bases between. The CDR3 consists of 12 residues.

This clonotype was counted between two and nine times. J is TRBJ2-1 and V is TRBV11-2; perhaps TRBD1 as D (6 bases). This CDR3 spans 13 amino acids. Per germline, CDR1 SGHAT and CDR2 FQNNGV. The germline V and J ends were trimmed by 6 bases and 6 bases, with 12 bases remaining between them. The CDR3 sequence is CASRSVGGNEQFF. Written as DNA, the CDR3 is TGTGCCAGCAGATCCGTAGGGGGCAATGAGCAGTTCTTC. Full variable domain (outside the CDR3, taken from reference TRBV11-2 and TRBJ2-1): EAGVAQSPRYKIIEKRQSVAFWCNPISGHATLYWYQQILGQGPKLLIQFQNNGVVDDSQLPKDRFSAERLKGVDSTLKIQPAKLEDSAVYLCASRSVGGNEQFFGPGTRLTVL.

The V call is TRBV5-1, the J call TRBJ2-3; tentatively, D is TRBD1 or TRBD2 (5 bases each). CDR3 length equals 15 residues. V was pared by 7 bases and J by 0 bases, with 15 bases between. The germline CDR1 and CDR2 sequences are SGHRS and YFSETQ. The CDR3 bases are TGCGCCAGCGGTCTAATGGGACGGAGCACAGATACGCAGTATTTT. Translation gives CASGLMGRSTDTQYF.

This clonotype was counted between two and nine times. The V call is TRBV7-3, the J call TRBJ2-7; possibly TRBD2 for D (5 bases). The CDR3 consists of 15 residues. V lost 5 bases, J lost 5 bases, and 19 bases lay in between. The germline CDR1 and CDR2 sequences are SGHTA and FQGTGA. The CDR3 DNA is TGTGCCAGCAGCACACAACTAGAATCTGGCGACGAGCAGTACTTC. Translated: CASSTQLESGDEQYF.

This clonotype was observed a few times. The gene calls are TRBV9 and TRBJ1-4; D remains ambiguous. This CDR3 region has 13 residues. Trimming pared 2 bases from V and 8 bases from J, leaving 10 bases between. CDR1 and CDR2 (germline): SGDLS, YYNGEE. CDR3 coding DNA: TGTGCCAGCAGCGTGGGCGGAGGAGAAAAACTGTTTTTT. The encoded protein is CASSVGGGEKLFF.

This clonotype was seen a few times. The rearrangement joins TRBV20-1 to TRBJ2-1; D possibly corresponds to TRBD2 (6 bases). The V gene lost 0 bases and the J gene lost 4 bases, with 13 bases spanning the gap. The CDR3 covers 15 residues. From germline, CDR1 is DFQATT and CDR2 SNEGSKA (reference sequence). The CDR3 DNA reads TGCAGTGCTAGAGATTGGGACGGGGGTTACAATGAGCAGTTCTTC. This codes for CSARDWDGGYNEQFF.

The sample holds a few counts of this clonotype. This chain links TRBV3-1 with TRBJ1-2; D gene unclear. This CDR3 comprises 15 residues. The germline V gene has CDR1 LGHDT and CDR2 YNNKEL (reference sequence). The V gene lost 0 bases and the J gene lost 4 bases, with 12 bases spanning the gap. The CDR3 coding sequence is TGTGCCAGCAGCCAAGATTCTCAGACGATCTATGGCTACACCTTC. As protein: CASSQDSQTIYGYTF.

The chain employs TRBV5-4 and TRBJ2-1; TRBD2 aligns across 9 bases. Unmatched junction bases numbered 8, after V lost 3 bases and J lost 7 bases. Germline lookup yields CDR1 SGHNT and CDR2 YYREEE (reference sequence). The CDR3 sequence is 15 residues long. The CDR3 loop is CASSSSSGAINEQFF. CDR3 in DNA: TGTGCCAGCAGCTCGTCTAGCGGGGCGATTAATGAGCAGTTCTTC.

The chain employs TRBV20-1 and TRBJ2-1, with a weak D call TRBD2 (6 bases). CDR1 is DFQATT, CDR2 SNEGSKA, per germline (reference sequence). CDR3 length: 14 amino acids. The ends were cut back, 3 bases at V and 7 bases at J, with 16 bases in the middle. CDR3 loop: CSASFREWRNEQFF. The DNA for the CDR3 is TGCAGTGCTAGTTTCCGGGAGTGGCGGAATGAGCAGTTCTTC.

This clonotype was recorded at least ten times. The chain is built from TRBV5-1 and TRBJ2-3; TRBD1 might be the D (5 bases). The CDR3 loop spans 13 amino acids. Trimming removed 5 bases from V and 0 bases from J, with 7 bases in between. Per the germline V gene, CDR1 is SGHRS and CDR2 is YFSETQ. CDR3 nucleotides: TGCGCCAGCAGGGCAGGGAGCACAGATACGCAGTATTTT. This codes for CASRAGSTDTQYF.

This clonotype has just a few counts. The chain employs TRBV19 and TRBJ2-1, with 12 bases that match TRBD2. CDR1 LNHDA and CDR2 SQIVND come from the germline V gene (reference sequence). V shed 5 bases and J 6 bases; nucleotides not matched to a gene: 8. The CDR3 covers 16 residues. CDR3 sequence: CASSPPGLAGLNEQFF. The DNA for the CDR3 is TGTGCCAGTAGTCCCCCAGGACTAGCGGGACTCAATGAGCAGTTCTTC.

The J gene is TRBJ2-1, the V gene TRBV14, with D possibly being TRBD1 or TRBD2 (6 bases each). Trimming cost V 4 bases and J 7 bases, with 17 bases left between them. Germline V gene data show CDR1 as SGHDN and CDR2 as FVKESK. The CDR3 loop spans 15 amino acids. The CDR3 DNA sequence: TGTGCCAGCAGCCCTCCCGGGGGACAAACAAATGAGCAGTTCTTC. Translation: CASSPPGGQTNEQFF. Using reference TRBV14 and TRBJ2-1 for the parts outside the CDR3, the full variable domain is EAGVTQFPSHSVIEKGQTVTLRCDPISGHDNLYWYRRVMGKEIKFLLHFVKESKQDESGMPNNRFLAERTGGTYSTLKVQPAELEDSGVYFCASSPPGGQTNEQFFGPGTRLTVL.

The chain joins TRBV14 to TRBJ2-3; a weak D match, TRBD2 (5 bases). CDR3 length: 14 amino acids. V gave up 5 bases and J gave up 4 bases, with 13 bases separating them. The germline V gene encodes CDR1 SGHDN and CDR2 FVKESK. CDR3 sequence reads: CASSNRGGPDTQYF. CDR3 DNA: TGTGCCAGCAGCAACAGAGGAGGTCCAGATACGCAGTATTTT.

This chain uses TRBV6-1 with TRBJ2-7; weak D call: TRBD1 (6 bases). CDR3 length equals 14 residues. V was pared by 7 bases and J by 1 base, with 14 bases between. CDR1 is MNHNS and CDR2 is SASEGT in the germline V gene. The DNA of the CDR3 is TGTGCCAGCACTAGGGGGACGGGTTCCTACGAGCAGTACTTC. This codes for CASTRGTGSYEQYF.

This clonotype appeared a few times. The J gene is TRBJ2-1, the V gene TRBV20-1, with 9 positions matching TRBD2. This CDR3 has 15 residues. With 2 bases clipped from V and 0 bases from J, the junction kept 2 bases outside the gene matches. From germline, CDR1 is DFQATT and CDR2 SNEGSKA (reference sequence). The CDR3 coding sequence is TGCAGTGCTAGAAATAGCGGGAGCTCCTACAATGAGCAGTTCTTC. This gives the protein CSARNSGSSYNEQFF.

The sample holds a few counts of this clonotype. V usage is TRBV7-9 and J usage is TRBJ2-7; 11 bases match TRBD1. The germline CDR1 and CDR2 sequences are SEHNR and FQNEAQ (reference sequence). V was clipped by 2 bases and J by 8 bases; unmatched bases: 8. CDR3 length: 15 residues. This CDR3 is CASSLTGQGGLQQYF. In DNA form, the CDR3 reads TGTGCCAGCAGCTTAACGGGACAGGGGGGCTTGCAGCAGTACTTC.

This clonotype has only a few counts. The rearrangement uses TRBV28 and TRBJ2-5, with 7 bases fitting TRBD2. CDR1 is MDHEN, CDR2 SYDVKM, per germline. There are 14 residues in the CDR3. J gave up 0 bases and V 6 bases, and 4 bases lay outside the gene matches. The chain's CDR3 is CASSRAGNQETQYF. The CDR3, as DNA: TGTGCCAGCAGCCGAGCGGGGAACCAAGAGACCCAGTACTTC.

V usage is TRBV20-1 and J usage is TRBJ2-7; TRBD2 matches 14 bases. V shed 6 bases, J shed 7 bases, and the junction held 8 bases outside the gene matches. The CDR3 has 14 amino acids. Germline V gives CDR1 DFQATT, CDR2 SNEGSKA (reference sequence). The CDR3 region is CSAQPGLAGVEQYF. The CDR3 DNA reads TGCAGTGCCCAACCGGGACTAGCGGGAGTTGAGCAGTACTTC.

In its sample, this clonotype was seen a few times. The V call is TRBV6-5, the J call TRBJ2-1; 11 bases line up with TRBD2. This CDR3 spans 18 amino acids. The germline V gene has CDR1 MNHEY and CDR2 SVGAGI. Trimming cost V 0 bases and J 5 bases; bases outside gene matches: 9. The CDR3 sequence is CASSYSPLAGGGDNEQFF. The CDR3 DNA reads TGTGCCAGCAGTTACTCACCTTTAGCGGGAGGGGGGGACAATGAGCAGTTCTTC.

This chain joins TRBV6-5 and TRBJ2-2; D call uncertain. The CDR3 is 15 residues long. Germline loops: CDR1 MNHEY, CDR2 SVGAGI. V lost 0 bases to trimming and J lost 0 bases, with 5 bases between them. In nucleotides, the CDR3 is TGTGCCAGCAGTTACTCGCTAACGAACACCGGGGAGCTGTTTTTT. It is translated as CASSYSLTNTGELFF.

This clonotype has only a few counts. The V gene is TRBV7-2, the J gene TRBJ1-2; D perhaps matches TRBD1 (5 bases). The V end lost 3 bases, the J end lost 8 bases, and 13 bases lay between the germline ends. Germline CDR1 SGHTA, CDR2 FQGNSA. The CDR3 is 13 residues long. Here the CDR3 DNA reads TGTGCCAGCAGCTTCGGCCAGGGTAAAGGCTACACCTTC. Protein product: CASSFGQGKGYTF.

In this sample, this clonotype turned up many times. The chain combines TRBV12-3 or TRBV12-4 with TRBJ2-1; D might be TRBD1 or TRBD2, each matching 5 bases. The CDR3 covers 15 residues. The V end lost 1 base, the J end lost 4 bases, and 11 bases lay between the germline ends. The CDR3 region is CASSLGGPGYNEQFF. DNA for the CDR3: TGTGCCAGCAGTTTAGGGGGCCCGGGGTACAATGAGCAGTTCTTC.